The TCR beta chain described here comes from a study of T cells expressing NK-cell markers. Whole-study results and caveats: Uncertainty persisted over the HCMV specificity of expanded NKG2C+ T cell clones.

As for this clonotype: Its antigen is not known.

CDR3 length: 13 residues. The germline V gene encodes CDR1 MNHEY and CDR2 SMNVEV (reference sequence). UMIs accompanied the 5'RACE template switching by which TCR beta cDNA was made. TCRdb reprocessed the 5' RACE reads; each CDR3 protein has one entry and no DNA is given. The sample's table shows 150,000 or so distinct CDR3 sequences. The chain combines TRBV27 with TRBJ2-7; TCRdb's D gene call, TRBD1, goes unchecked for lack of DNA. The sequence derives from a woman aged 45 to 65 in good health. The sequencing sample was made of blood T cells: a sorted CD56 or NKG2C T cell subset, CD4+ or CD8+ T cells, or bulk PBMC T cells (not recorded which). The CDR3 region is CASSDRVAYEQYF.